Described below is a single T cell receptor beta chain sequence and its context. Per the authors' pipeline: Scientists estimated how many nucleated cells there were by amplifying reference gene primers. TCRdb's table, derived via immunoSEQ multiplex PCR, lists solely in-frame clones and lacks some. That table gives V, J and clone size, and the DNA gave D and trimming. The table lists about 78,000 clones, 80% to 95% of them singletons. The sample originates from a study of blood T cell repertoires in COVID-19. Across the study: Samples of COVID-19 (acute and convalescent) were obtained from the United States, Italy and Spain. In each case, the material was cDNA or gDNA derived from T cells, B-cell-depleted T cells, or PBMCs.

Per the germline V gene, CDR1 is MNHEY and CDR2 is SVGAGI. This CDR3 has 14 amino acids. With V trimmed by 6 bases and J by 4 bases, 8 bases remained unmatched. The genes are TRBV6-5 and TRBJ1-2; 7 bases line up with TRBD1. The clonotype originates from an elderly woman with acute or convalescent COVID-19. The sequenced sample was peripheral blood. CDR3 sequence reads: CASSRDRAIYGYTF. The CDR3 nucleotides read TGTGCCAGCAGCCGCGACAGGGCCATCTATGGCTACACCTTC.